A selection of T cell receptor beta chains follows, all from one sample in a study of Tregs in tolerant kidney transplant recipients. The protocol was immunoSEQ multiplex PCR, while the TCRdb copy is restricted to in-frame clones and leaves out a portion. The table includes about 15,000 clones, about 82% detected once. This specimen consisted of Tregs from blood, obtained before the transplant. These receptor sequences come from a human donor who received a combined kidney and bone marrow transplant. Both conserved end residues are part of each CDR3. D genes are given only for firm matches. The listing skips clone size in some rows; elsewhere it reads once, few, many or a size class.

TGTGCCAGCAGTGCGTTCGGATTGGGACAGAAGAACACTGAAGCTTTCTTT	CASSAFGLGQKNTEAFF	-	TRBV25-1	TRBJ1-1	TRBD1
TGTGCCAGCAGTTTCGGGGTTGTAGACAAGCCCCAGCATTTT	CASSFGVVDKPQHF	-	TRBV27	TRBJ1-5	-
TGCGCCAGCAGCCAAGAGAGTCTTGGGAGGGGGGAGCAGTTCTTC	CASSQESLGRGEQFF	-	TRBV4-1	TRBJ2-1	-
TGTGCCAGCAGTTCCCGGGGGAGAGGAAACACTGAAGCTTTCTTT	CASSSRGRGNTEAFF	-	TRBV2	TRBJ1-1	-
TGTGCCAGTAGGCATATGCTGCCAGGGAATCAGCCCCAGCATTTT	CASRHMLPGNQPQHF	-	TRBV19	TRBJ1-5	-
TGTGCCACCAGCCACGAGCTTGGGGGAGGGTTTGCAGATACGCAGTATTTT	CATSHELGGGFADTQYF	-	TRBV15	TRBJ2-3	TRBD2
TGTGCCAGCGGACTAGCGGGAGGGAGGGGAGAGACCCAGTACTTC	CASGLAGGRGETQYF	-	TRBV2	TRBJ2-5	TRBD2
TGTGCCAGCAGCGTAGCTACCGGGACAGGGGGGTCAGATACGCAGTATTTT	CASSVATGTGGSDTQYF	-	TRBV9	TRBJ2-3	TRBD1
TGTGCCAGCAGTGAACGGCGGGCTAAAATCTACAATGAGCAGTTCTTC	CASSERRAKIYNEQFF	-	TRBV2	TRBJ2-1	-
TGTGCCTTGCGGACAGGGGATGGCTACACCTTC	CALRTGDGYTF	-	TRBV6-5	TRBJ1-2	TRBD1
TGTGCCAGCAGCTTTGGGACAGCCCTGGGCTACACCTTC	CASSFGTALGYTF	-	TRBV5-4	TRBJ1-2	TRBD1
TGTGCCAGCAGTAACAATGGCTACACCTTC	CASSNNGYTF	once	TRBV28	TRBJ1-2	-
TGTGCCAGCAGTTACTCGGTAGCGGGGGCCTACAATGAGCAGTTCTTC	CASSYSVAGAYNEQFF	-	TRBV6-6	TRBJ2-1	TRBD2
TGTGCCTGGGAGGGACAGGGGGCTTCTGAAGCTTTCTTT	CAWEGQGASEAFF	-	TRBV30	TRBJ1-1	TRBD1